The 31 T cell receptor beta chains in this list originate from one sample, sequenced in a study of blood T cell repertoires in COVID-19. The table came from immunoSEQ multiplex PCR; TCRdb's copy has only in-frame clones and leaves some out. The repertoire consists of some 38,000 clones, with roughly 84% occurring once and the leading ten covering about 1.5%. Source material: peripheral blood. The receptors were sampled from a man aged 55 to 70 with COVID-19, enrolled during active disease.

The gene calls are TRBV18 and TRBJ1-5; 10 bases are shared with TRBD1. Looked up from germline, CDR1 is KGHSH and CDR2 is LQKENI. V trimming: 5 bases; J trimming: 4 bases; junction bases outside the gene matches: 8. This CDR3 comprises 16 residues. The CDR3 protein is CASSSRQGASNQPQHF. The CDR3 DNA follows: TGTGCCAGCTCATCACGACAGGGGGCTTCGAATCAGCCCCAGCATTTT.

This rearrangement joins TRBV12-1 to TRBJ2-1; the table calls TRBD1, which could not be checked here. TRBV12-1 is shown as a pseudogene. The CDR3 has 15 amino acids. DNA of the CDR3: TGTGCCAGCAGCTTGTGGACAGGGGGCTACAATGAGCAGTTCTTC. Its translation: CASSLWTGGYNEQFF.

The chain employs TRBV4-2 and TRBJ1-2; D might be TRBD1 (5 bases). The CDR3 consists of 16 residues. The V and J ends lost 4 bases and 7 bases respectively, with 22 bases between them. Germline loops: CDR1 LGHNA, CDR2 YNFKEQ. DNA of the CDR3: TGTGCCAGCAGCCTCAATCGGGGGGTTCTGGAGGGTGGCTACACCTTC. It encodes CASSLNRGVLEGGYTF.

The rearrangement links TRBV20-1 to TRBJ1-2; TRBD1 agrees at 8 bases. The germline V gene has CDR1 DFQATT and CDR2 SNEGSKA (reference sequence). The CDR3 has 11 amino acids. J gave up 8 bases and V 6 bases, and 5 bases lay outside the gene matches. CDR3 sequence (DNA): TGCAGTGCACCAGGGGGCCGAGGCTACACCTTC. Its protein product is CSAPGGRGYTF.

The chain employs TRBV23-1 and TRBJ2-7; no clear D. TRBV23-1 is designated an ORF whose function remains uncertain. This CDR3 has 14 residues. Trimming left V 0 bases short and J 5 bases short, with 11 bases between. CDR3 residues: CASSQSRPADEQYF. The CDR3 DNA reads as TGCGCCAGCAGTCAATCCCGACCCGCGGACGAGCAGTACTTC.

The V gene is TRBV7-2, the J gene TRBJ1-4, with 7 bases matching TRBD1. Germline values: CDR1 SGHTA, CDR2 FQGNSA. The CDR3 runs to 12 residues. Trimming took 4 bases from V and 7 from J; bases not matched to a gene: 0. CDR3 nucleotide sequence: TGTGCCAGCAGCTACAGGGGTGAAAAACTGTTTTTT. Its translation: CASSYRGEKLFF.

The chain links TRBV7-2 to TRBJ1-5, with 8 bases lining up with TRBD1. CDR1 SGHTA and CDR2 FQGNSA come from the germline V gene. V shed 5 bases and J 6 bases; nucleotides not matched to a gene: 0. The CDR3 runs to 12 residues. The chain's CDR3 is CASSTGGQPQHF. In nucleotides, the CDR3 is TGTGCCAGCAGCACAGGGGGTCAGCCCCAGCATTTT.

The rearrangement uses TRBV28 and TRBJ2-3; D may be TRBD2 (5 bases). This CDR3 spans 16 amino acids. Germline CDR1 is MDHEN and CDR2 is SYDVKM. Trimming cost V 6 bases and J 0 bases, with 16 bases left between them. The CDR3 coding sequence is TGTGCCAGCAGCCCCGGTGGACTCCTTAGCACAGATACGCAGTATTTT. Its translation: CASSPGGLLSTDTQYF.

This chain joins TRBV27 and TRBJ2-5; 8 positions agree with TRBD2. J was trimmed by 5 bases and V by 2 bases; bases with no gene match: 7. The germline V gene encodes CDR1 MNHEY and CDR2 SMNVEV (reference sequence). The CDR3 contains 15 residues. The DNA for the CDR3 is TGTGCCAGCAGTTTAACGGCGGGAGGAGAGGAGACCCAGTACTTC. The encoded protein is CASSLTAGGEETQYF.

Only one count was recorded for this clone. The chain links TRBV7-9 to TRBJ1-1; D is unclear. The CDR3 runs to 15 residues. In germline, CDR1 is SEHNR, CDR2 FQNEAQ (reference sequence). V was trimmed by 2 bases and J by 1 base, leaving 11 bases between them. The DNA of the CDR3 is TGTGCCAGCAGCTTATCTTCCCGGGAGAACACTGAAGCTTTCTTT. Encoded protein: CASSLSSRENTEAFF. The variable domain in full, completed from reference TRBV7-9 and TRBJ1-1, reads DTGVSQNPRHKITKRGQNVTFRCDPISEHNRLYWYRQTLGQGPEFLTYFQNEAQLEKSRLLSDRFSAERPKGSFSTLEIQRTEQGDSAMYLCASSLSSRENTEAFFGQGTRLTVV.

The chain combines TRBV7-8 with TRBJ2-2; TRBD1 aligns across 10 bases. This CDR3 is built from 16 residues. Germline V lookup: CDR1 SGHVS, CDR2 FQNEAQ. Trimming took 11 bases from V and 2 from J; bases not matched to a gene: 11. The CDR3 nucleotides are TGTGCCGGGGGGGAGAGGGACAGGGGAAACACCGGGGAGCTGTTTTTT. It specifies CAGGERDRGNTGELFF.

The J gene is TRBJ2-7, the V gene TRBV6-5, with D perhaps TRBD2 (6 bases). There are 12 residues in the CDR3. V gave up 8 bases and J gave up 1 base, with 9 bases separating them. The germline CDR1 and CDR2 sequences are MNHEY and SVGAGI. The CDR3 sequence is CASRDFSYEQYF. The CDR3 coding sequence is TGTGCCAGCCGGGACTTTTCCTACGAGCAGTACTTC.

The chain employs TRBV5-6 and TRBJ2-1; 12 bases are a match to TRBD1. The CDR3 is made up of 16 amino acids. Germline loops: CDR1 SGHDT, CDR2 YYEEEE. Losses at the gene ends were 4 bases for V and 3 bases for J; bases not matched to a gene: 5. DNA of the CDR3: TGTGCCAGCAGCCGGGACAGGGGGCAGTTCTACAATGAGCAGTTCTTC. It codes for CASSRDRGQFYNEQFF.

This sequence joins TRBV5-1 and TRBJ1-5; 8 nucleotides match TRBD1. V gave up 4 bases and J gave up 5 bases; unmatched junction bases: 8. CDR3 length equals 15 residues. Germline CDR1 is SGHRS and CDR2 is YFSETQ. CDR3 residues: CASSPVAGGYQPQHF. The CDR3 region has the DNA TGCGCCAGCAGCCCTGTGGCAGGGGGCTATCAGCCCCAGCATTTT.

This chain uses TRBV19 with TRBJ1-5; 7 bases are shared with TRBD1. The length of the CDR3 is 14 residues. CDR1 is LNHDA and CDR2 is SQIVND in the germline V gene (reference sequence). V lost 3 bases to trimming and J lost 2 bases; unmatched junction nucleotides: 1. CDR3 in DNA: TGTGCCAGTAGTATCACAGGGGGCAATCAGCCCCAGCATTTT. It translates to CASSITGGNQPQHF.

The chain carries TRBV6-2 or TRBV6-3 and TRBJ1-1; 8 bases line up with TRBD1. V trimming: 2 bases; J trimming: 3 bases; junction bases outside the gene matches: 2. Germline CDR1 and CDR2: MNHEY and SVGEGT. The CDR3 covers 14 residues. The CDR3 spells CASSYAGGYTEAFF. CDR3 sequence (DNA): TGTGCCAGCAGTTACGCAGGGGGCTACACTGAAGCTTTCTTT.

The rearrangement links TRBV30 to TRBJ2-5; maybe TRBD1 (5 bases). V gave up 2 bases and J gave up 5 bases, with 21 bases separating them. CDR1 is GTSNPN and CDR2 is SVGIG in the germline V gene (reference sequence). The CDR3 is 16 amino acids. CDR3 nucleotide sequence: TGTGCCTGGAGTTTCCGGTCTGTAAGGGGTGGGGAGACCCAGTACTTC. It is translated as CAWSFRSVRGGETQYF. Supplemented by reference TRBV30 and TRBJ2-5, the full variable domain reads SQTIHQWPATLVQPVGSPLSLECTVEGTSNPNLYWYRQAAGRGLQLLFYSVGIGQISSEVPQNLSASRPQDRQFILSSKKLLLSDSGFYLCAWSFRSVRGGETQYFGPGTRLLVL.

The gene calls are TRBV15 and TRBJ1-2; TRBD1 agrees at 10 bases. Germline V gives CDR1 LNHNV, CDR2 YYDKDF (reference sequence). The V and J ends lost 1 base and 4 bases, in that order; junction bases with no gene match: 6. The CDR3 loop spans 16 amino acids. The CDR3 loop is CATSRARTGGSYGYTF. The CDR3 DNA reads TGTGCCACCAGCAGAGCCCGGACAGGGGGAAGCTATGGCTACACCTTC.

This chain joins TRBV11-2 and TRBJ1-5; D call uncertain. This CDR3 region has 16 residues. CDR1 and CDR2 (germline): SGHAT, FQNNGV. V was trimmed by 5 bases and J by 2 bases, leaving 16 bases between them. CDR3 in amino acids: CASSPGGRAGNQPQHF. CDR3 bases: TGTGCCAGCAGCCCTGGAGGGAGGGCGGGCAATCAGCCCCAGCATTTT.

The rearrangement joins TRBV5-1 to TRBJ2-7; 7 nucleotides match TRBD1. The germline V gene has CDR1 SGHRS and CDR2 YFSETQ. Unmatched junction bases numbered 5, after V lost 2 bases and J lost 3 bases. This CDR3 spans 14 amino acids. CDR3 region: CASSLHGTDYEQYF. CDR3 sequence (DNA): TGCGCCAGCAGCTTACACGGGACAGACTACGAGCAGTACTTC. Full variable domain (rest looked up from reference TRBV5-1 and TRBJ2-7): KAGVTQTPRYLIKTRGQQVTLSCSPISGHRSVSWYQQTPGQGLQFLFEYFSETQRNKGNFPGRFSGRQFSNSRSEMNVSTLELGDSALYLCASSLHGTDYEQYFGPGTRLTVT.

The chain joins TRBV19 to TRBJ1-2; D not resolved. This CDR3 has 15 amino acids. The germline gives CDR1 LNHDA, CDR2 SQIVND (reference sequence). The V end lost 2 bases, the J end lost 0 bases, and 10 bases lay between the germline ends. CDR3 loop: CASSISPGSNYGYTF. The CDR3 coding sequence is TGTGCCAGTAGTATAAGTCCAGGCTCTAACTATGGCTACACCTTC. Variable domain in full (rest from reference TRBV19 and TRBJ1-2): DGGITQSPKYLFRKEGQNVTLSCEQNLNHDAMYWYRQDPGQGLRLIYYSQIVNDFQKGDIAEGYSVSREKKESFPLTVTSAQKNPTAFYLCASSISPGSNYGYTFGSGTRLTVV.

This sequence joins TRBV19 and TRBJ2-7, with 8 positions matching TRBD1. This CDR3 comprises 14 residues. Germline-derived CDR1 and CDR2 are LNHDA and SQIVND (reference sequence). V was clipped by 2 bases and J by 5 bases; unmatched bases: 5. The CDR3 loop is CASSISGGSDEQYF. The CDR3 DNA reads TGTGCCAGTAGTATATCAGGGGGCTCGGACGAGCAGTACTTC.

The rearrangement uses TRBV12-3 or TRBV12-4 and TRBJ2-7, with D uncertain. This CDR3 comprises 11 residues. The ends were cut back, 2 bases at V and 3 bases at J, with 2 bases in the middle. Written as DNA, the CDR3 is TGTGCCAGCAGTTTACACTACGAGCAGTACTTC. Translation: CASSLHYEQYF.

The gene calls are TRBV24-1 and TRBJ1-5; D perhaps matches TRBD1 (5 bases). The CDR3 sequence is 13 residues long. V was pared by 5 bases and J by 5 bases, with 9 bases between. Germline CDR1 reads KGHDR; CDR2 reads SFDVKD. The CDR3 sequence: CATSGGGYQPQHF. The CDR3 nucleotides read TGTGCCACCAGTGGGGGGGGGTATCAGCCCCAGCATTTT.

The CDR3 is CASSQVRGPGGLAGTYEQYF. The CDR3 DNA is TGTGCCAGCAGCCAGGTCCGGGGACCGGGAGGACTAGCGGGGACCTACGAGCAGTACTTC. V and J are TRBV3-1 (or the pseudogene TRBV3-2) and TRBJ2-7, with 12 bases fitting TRBD2. CDR3 length: 20 amino acids. Germline trimming cut 3 bases from V and 2 bases from J; bases unmatched to any gene: 17. In germline, CDR1 is LGHDT, CDR2 YNNKEL (reference sequence).

The sample holds a few counts of this clone. The chain combines TRBV3-1 (or the pseudogene TRBV3-2) with TRBJ2-6; possibly TRBD1 for D (6 bases). The CDR3 covers 17 residues. The ends were cut back, 4 bases at V and 0 bases at J, with 13 bases in the middle. The germline gives CDR1 LGHDT, CDR2 YNNKEL (reference sequence). In DNA form, the CDR3 reads TGTGCCAGCAGCCCTCAGGGGAGCCTCTCTGGGGCCAACGTCCTGACTTTC. This encodes CASSPQGSLSGANVLTF.

The CDR3, as DNA: TGTGCCAGCAGCGTAGGAGAGGGTACGTTGGCAACTAATGAAAAACTGTTTTTT. This sequence encodes CASSVGEGTLATNEKLFF. The V call is TRBV9, the J call TRBJ1-4; D remains unclear. Trimming stripped 0 bases from V and 0 bases from J, with 15 bases between. This CDR3 comprises 18 residues. CDR1 SGDLS and CDR2 YYNGEE come from the germline V gene.

This chain uses TRBV9 with TRBJ1-3; the D is unclear. This CDR3 is built from 16 residues. V was pared by 0 bases and J by 4 bases, with 14 bases between. The germline CDR1 and CDR2 sequences are SGDLS and YYNGEE. CDR3 region: CASSVEGSRQGNTIYF. The CDR3 DNA is TGTGCCAGCAGCGTAGAAGGGAGTAGGCAGGGAAACACCATATATTTT.

This sequence joins TRBV30 and TRBJ1-5; TRBD1 might be the D (5 bases). The CDR3 extends over 13 amino acids. Germline assignment: CDR1 GTSNPN and CDR2 SVGIG (reference sequence). V gave up 0 bases and J gave up 5 bases, with 8 bases separating them. The CDR3 reads CAWSVGGDQPQHF. CDR3 coding DNA: TGTGCCTGGAGTGTGGGGGGGGATCAGCCCCAGCATTTT.

The chain links TRBV20-1 to TRBJ2-5; perhaps TRBD2 as D (5 bases). The CDR3 loop spans 11 amino acids. Germline V gives CDR1 DFQATT, CDR2 SNEGSKA (reference sequence). CDR3 coding DNA: TGCAAACTAGTAAGGAGGGAGACCCAGTACTTC. This codes for CKLVRRETQYF.

This sequence joins TRBV7-8 and TRBJ1-1; a weak D match, TRBD1 (6 bases). With 5 bases removed from V and 0 bases from J, the gap between germline ends came to 16 bases. The CDR3 runs to 16 residues. The germline V gene encodes CDR1 SGHVS and CDR2 FQNEAQ. CDR3 bases: TGTGCCAGCAGCCTCCCGAGAACAGGGTTGAACACTGAAGCTTTCTTT. Translated, it gives CASSLPRTGLNTEAFF.